This is a list of T cell receptor beta chains from one sample in a study of shared clonotypes between healthy human individuals. Sequencing used immunoSEQ multiplex PCR; TCRdb keeps in-frame clones, though not all of them. Among under 1 million clones listed, about 96% were seen once. Sequenced material: naive CD8+ T cells sorted from blood. The receptors come from a man aged 30 to 39 in good health. Both conserved end residues are trimmed from each CDR3.

j_call cdr3_length v_call cdr3_aa
TRBJ2-7 12 TRBV27 ASTQPTRLYEQY
TRBJ1-3 14 TRBV9 ASSVGRDPGGNTIY
TRBJ2-7 9 TRBV10-3 AGSKGDEQY
TRBJ2-5 13 TRBV11-2 ASSLDLDRQETQY
TRBJ2-1 13 TRBV7-8 ASSLTGGGYNEQF
TRBJ1-4 15 TRBV5-1 ASSLDGQGARGEKLF
TRBJ2-7 14 TRBV28 ASSFGGTSGYDEQY
TRBJ2-1 15 TRBV21-1 ASSRAECSSSYNEQF
TRBJ1-4 12 TRBV28 ASSPTGEDEKLF
TRBJ2-3 13 TRBV11-2 ASSLLAGVTDTQY
TRBJ2-7 12 TRBV10-2 ASKKQGTSYEQY
TRBJ1-1 13 TRBV19 ASSPMDSSNTEAF
TRBJ1-5 12 TRBV27 ASSSTGKHQPQH
TRBJ2-7 14 TRBV28 ASSSPTGGAWDEQY
TRBJ2-5 16 TRBV18 ASSPRKREASTWETQY
TRBJ2-7 13 TRBV14 ASSQLLAGVDEQY
TRBJ2-7 13 TRBV14 ASSPIAGVVDEQY
TRBJ2-3 13 TRBV7-3 ASSYGTSGADTQY
TRBJ1-5 11 TRBV19 ASSIKGSQPQH
TRBJ2-7 13 TRBV27 ASSLSVLAGLGQY
TRBJ2-1 11 TRBV7-9 ASRSRDISEQF
TRBJ2-1 11 TRBV4-3 ASSQDSSGEQF
TRBJ2-7 11 TRBV21-1 ASSKTKSYEQY
TRBJ2-3 11 TRBV27 ASSIQTEHTQY
TRBJ2-2 13 TRBV30 AWSVIAANTGELF
TRBJ1-1 17 TRBV18 ASSPTLGRGRVWYTEAF
TRBJ1-2 11 TRBV7-9 ASSLGGDYGYT
TRBJ1-1 11 TRBV7-9 ASSPPGNTEAF
TRBJ1-1 11 TRBV27 ASSARTGREAF
TRBJ2-2 11 TRBV7-7 ASSPTNTGELF
TRBJ2-2 11 TRBV7-9 ASSPTGGWELF
TRBJ2-3 15 TRBV28 ASSFRTSGSITDTQY
TRBJ1-2 13 TRBV7-2 ASSSVGQGNYGYT
TRBJ2-7 11 TRBV28 ASQWGEWYEQY
TRBJ1-5 12 TRBV27 ASSLRSGHQPQH
TRBJ2-6 13 TRBV7-9 ASSLGVPGANVLT
TRBJ2-7 14 TRBV27 ASSLSFGALGYEQY
TRBJ2-7 12 TRBV7-9 ASSYRDRPYEQY
TRBJ2-2 13 TRBV4-2 ASSQETGLPGELF
TRBJ2-7 13 TRBV9 ASSPGQGGSYEQY